What follows is one T cell receptor beta chain and its context. Its specificity is unknown. It may be a read error: a sequence one base away is much more abundant. This record comes from a study of post-analysis software for immune sequencing data. Overall study findings and caveats: Co-batched samples clustered tightly together by F measure. When patients were compared with controls, about 5 TRBV segments were more frequent, TRBV5-6, TRBV5-1 and TRBV20-1 among them.

TCR beta libraries were prepared from cDNA with unique molecular identifiers. Some 500,000 cDNA molecules were recovered from an input of roughly 0.85 to 10 million T cells. TCRdb recomputed calls from the PCR reads with MiXCR, one row per CDR3 protein. The table records some 190,000 distinct CDR3 sequences, over 25% of them present only once. There are 16 residues in the CDR3. The specimen was blood. The V call is TRBV12-3 or TRBV12-4, the J call TRBJ2-5; 13 bases line up with TRBD2. The receptor was derived from a girl aged 2-17 years with multiple sclerosis. In DNA form, the CDR3 reads TGTACCAGCAGCCAACTAGCGGGGGGGCCCGGAGAGACCCAGTACTTC. Translation gives CTSSQLAGGPGETQYF.